The clone carrying this T cell receptor beta chain was seen a few times. The target antigen is unknown. This specimen belongs to a study of blood T cells in healthy people across ages. Study details: About one barcoded beta molecule per two T cells was the capture yield of template switching.

Next came a second PCR, run for roughly 6 to 11 cycles, which used a sample-barcoded 5' primer along with a J-beta primer mix. TCRdb recomputed calls from the 5' RACE reads with MiXCR, one row per CDR3 protein. Here the sample spans around 1.5 million distinct CDR3 sequences, 45% to 70% being singletons. Notes on the study in general: Researchers said unsorted PBMCs prevented a conclusive naive versus antigen-experienced comparison. A roughly linear fall in TCR beta diversity per million T cells was seen with increasing age.

The CDR3 loop spans 14 amino acids. V dropped 3 bases and J dropped 0 bases, with 7 bases sitting between them. Germline V gives CDR1 ENHRY, CDR2 SYGVKD. Extraction yielded at least 5.5 micrograms of total RNA per sample. The source material was blood. This chain joins TRBV10-3 and TRBJ2-3; weak D call: TRBD2 (6 bases). The TCR was taken from a man between 18 and 35 years old in good health. DNA of the CDR3: TGTGCCATCAGTGATGGGACTAGCACAGATACGCAGTATTTT. Its protein product is CAISDGTSTDTQYF.